A single sample gave rise to the 8 T cell receptor beta chains below, sequenced in a study of shared clonotypes between healthy human individuals. Here immunoSEQ multiplex PCR was the method, and the copy in TCRdb shows in-frame clones only, minus some. The sample has about 530,000 clones; 75% to 80% are singletons. The sequencing input was PBMCs. The receptors derive from a woman between 40 and 50 years old in good health. Some clones in this sample may be carry-over from other donors' samples.

This clone was counted once. The J gene is TRBJ1-5, the V gene TRBV19; 8 positions agree with TRBD1. CDR3 length equals 15 residues. V lost 7 bases to trimming and J lost 1 base; unmatched junction nucleotides: 6. Germline V CDR1 and CDR2: LNHDA, SQIVND (reference sequence). The DNA of the CDR3 is TGTGCCAGTACCGGACAGGGAATAAGCAATCAGCCCCAGCATTTT. As protein: CASTGQGISNQPQHF.

A few counts support this clone. V usage is TRBV18 and J usage is TRBJ2-3; no clear D. The CDR3 spans 13 residues. Trimming removed 3 bases from V and 2 bases from J, with 6 bases in between. The germline V gene encodes CDR1 KGHSH and CDR2 LQKENI. CDR3 sequence: CASSPLITDTQYF. The CDR3 region has the DNA TGTGCCAGCTCACCCCTGATCACAGATACGCAGTATTTT.

The chain combines TRBV6-6 with TRBJ2-7; perhaps TRBD2 as D (6 bases). The V end was cut by 8 bases, the J end by 0 bases, with 8 bases between. Germline V gene sequence: CDR1 MNHNY, CDR2 SVGAGI (reference sequence). CDR3 length: 12 amino acids. CDR3 in DNA: TGTGCCAGCGGGGGGAGCTCCTACGAGCAGTACTTC. Translating it yields CASGGSSYEQYF.

This chain connects TRBV18 to TRBJ2-3; the match to TRBD2 covers 14 bases. The length of the CDR3 is 16 residues. Germline CDR1 reads KGHSH; CDR2 reads LQKENI. V lost 4 bases and J lost 7; bases outside the gene matches: 7. CDR3 DNA: TGTGCCAGCTCACACGGACTAGCGGGGGGCGCAAATACGCAGTATTTT. Translated, it gives CASSHGLAGGANTQYF.

The V gene is TRBV4-1, the J gene TRBJ2-7, with D perhaps TRBD1 (6 bases). This CDR3 region has 16 residues. CDR1 and CDR2 from the germline V gene are MGHRA and YSYEKL. The V end lost 3 bases, the J end lost 3 bases, and 18 bases lay between the germline ends. CDR3 sequence (DNA): TGCGCCAGCAGCCAGCACAGATTCGGACAGAGCTACGAGCAGTACTTC. Translating gives CASSQHRFGQSYEQYF.

The chain couples TRBV30 to TRBJ1-6; D is possibly TRBD1 (6 bases). CDR3 size: 13 residues. The germline V and J ends were trimmed by 4 bases and 9 bases, with 13 bases remaining between them. Germline lookup yields CDR1 GTSNPN and CDR2 SVGIG (reference sequence). Written as DNA, the CDR3 is TGTGCCTGGACCCCAGGGGTGGGTTCACCCCTCCACTTT. It is translated as CAWTPGVGSPLHF.

V and J are TRBV7-2 and TRBJ2-5; TRBD1 agrees at 7 bases. The CDR3 is 14 residues long. Trimming took 7 bases from V and 2 from J; bases not matched to a gene: 7. The germline gives CDR1 SGHTA, CDR2 FQGNSA. In nucleotides, the CDR3 is TGTGCCAGCAACCCCGGGACAGCACAAGAGACCCAGTACTTC. Its translation is CASNPGTAQETQYF.

With respect to this clone: The junction and the germline gene differ at one end; a read error may be behind it. J is TRBJ2-1 and V is TRBV7-6, with TRBD1 identical over 9 bases. CDR3 size: 12 residues. Looked up from germline, CDR1 is SGHVS and CDR2 is FNYEAQ. CDR3 residues: CASSSRTGEPFF. The CDR3 DNA reads TGTGCCAGCAGCTCCCGGACAGGGGAGCCGTTCTTC.